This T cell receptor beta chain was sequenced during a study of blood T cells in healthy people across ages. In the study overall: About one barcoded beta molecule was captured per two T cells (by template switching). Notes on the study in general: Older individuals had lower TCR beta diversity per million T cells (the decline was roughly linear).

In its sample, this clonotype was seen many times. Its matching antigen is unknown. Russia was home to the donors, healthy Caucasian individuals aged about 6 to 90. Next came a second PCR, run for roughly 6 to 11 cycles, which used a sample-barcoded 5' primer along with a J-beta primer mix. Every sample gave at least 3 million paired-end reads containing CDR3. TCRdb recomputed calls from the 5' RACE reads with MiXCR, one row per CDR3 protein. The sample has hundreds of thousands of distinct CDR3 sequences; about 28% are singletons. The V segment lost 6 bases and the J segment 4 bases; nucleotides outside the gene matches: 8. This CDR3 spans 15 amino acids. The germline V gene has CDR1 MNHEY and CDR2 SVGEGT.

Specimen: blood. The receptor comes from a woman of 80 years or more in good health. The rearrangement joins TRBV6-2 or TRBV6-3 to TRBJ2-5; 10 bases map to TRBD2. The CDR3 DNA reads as TGTGCCAGCAGACTTAGCGGGGGGAGGGGAGAGACCCAGTACTTC. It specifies CASRLSGGRGETQYF.